This TCR beta chain derives from a study of early T cells in non-severe SARS-CoV-2 infection. Turning to the study itself: Sequenced material consisted of bulk RNA (from unsorted whole blood), and chains were unpaired.

TCRdb ran MiXCR on the 5' RACE reads and lists one entry per CDR3 protein. The sample carries about 67,000 distinct CDR3 sequences, around 10% recorded once. This clonotype was seen repeatedly, ten times or more. Deletions cut 4 bases from V and 4 bases from J, with 17 bases between. CDR1 is SEHNR, CDR2 FQNEAQ, per germline (reference sequence). This CDR3 comprises 16 residues. The sequencing sample was made of whole blood. This clonotype was obtained from an adult who was a healthcare worker with PCR-confirmed SARS-CoV-2 infection or an uninfected control (not recorded which). The V gene is TRBV7-9, the J gene TRBJ1-5; D may be TRBD1 (5 bases). The CDR3 region is CASSSQGYIANQPQHF. The CDR3 nucleotides are TGTGCCAGCAGCTCCCAGGGTTATATAGCAAATCAGCCCCAGCATTTT.